This T cell receptor (beta chain) was recorded in a study of regulatory T cells in long-lasting Graves disease. Study-level background: Antithyroid drug exposure in newly diagnosed Graves' patients had lasted under 3 months. Points from the study as a whole: Sharing of public clonotypes was greater in persistent patients (roughly 2,600) than in new patients (about 970).

As concerns this clonotype: Its antigen is undetermined.

Arm-PCR of CDR3 regions and iRepertoire HTBI primers were the basis on which TCR beta libraries were built. Using its own MiXCR run on the multiplex PCR reads, TCRdb lists one record per CDR3 protein. The sample comprises some 560,000 distinct CDR3 sequences, roughly 16% of which are singletons, and 25% rests with the top ten. Time point indicated: newly diagnosed GD, antithyroid drugs for less than 3 months. PBMCs provided the RNA from which the TCR library was made. The same sample was also used in a study of T cells in Graves' hyperthyroidism and ophthalmopathy. That investigation notes: HTBI primers were used for first-round RT-PCR of the TCR CDR3.

The origin of this receptor is a middle-aged woman with Graves disease. The sequences come from peripheral blood mononuclear cells (PBMCs), collected at new diagnosis, from a patient treated with antithyroid drugs.

The CDR3 DNA follows: TGTGCCAGCAGCTTGGGGCGGCTCCAGCGGGGGGGCGGAGAGACCCAGTACTTC. Its translation is CASSLGRLQRGGGETQYF. This chain links TRBV7-8 with TRBJ2-5; 10 bases agree with TRBD2. The CDR3 covers 18 residues. V was clipped by 3 bases and J by 4 bases; unmatched bases: 14. The germline gives CDR1 SGHVS, CDR2 FQNEAQ.